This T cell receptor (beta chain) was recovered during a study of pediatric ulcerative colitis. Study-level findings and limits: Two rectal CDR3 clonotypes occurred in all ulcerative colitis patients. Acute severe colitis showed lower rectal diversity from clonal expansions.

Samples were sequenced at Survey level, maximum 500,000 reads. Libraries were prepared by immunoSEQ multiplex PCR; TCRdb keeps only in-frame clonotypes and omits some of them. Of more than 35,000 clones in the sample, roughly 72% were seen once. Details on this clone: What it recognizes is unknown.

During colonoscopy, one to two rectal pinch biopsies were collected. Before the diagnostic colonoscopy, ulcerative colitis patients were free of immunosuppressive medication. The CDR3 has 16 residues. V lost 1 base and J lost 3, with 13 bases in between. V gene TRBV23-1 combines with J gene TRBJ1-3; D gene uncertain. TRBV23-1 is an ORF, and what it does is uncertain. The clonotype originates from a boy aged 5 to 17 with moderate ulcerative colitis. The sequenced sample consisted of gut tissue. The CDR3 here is CASSQCRGGGGNTIYF. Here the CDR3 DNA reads TGCGCCAGCAGTCAATGTCGGGGTGGAGGTGGAAACACCATATATTTT.